The 24 T cell receptor beta chains below were found in one sample sequenced in a study of T cells in Graves' hyperthyroidism and ophthalmopathy. The TCR beta CDR3 regions underwent amplification using RNA transcripts as the source. The HTBI primer set was used in a first-round RT-PCR of the TCR CDR3. TCRdb itself ran the multiplex PCR reads through MiXCR, one entry per CDR3 protein. Found here are about 600,000 distinct CDR3 sequences, around 16% of them singletons; the top ten hold less than 3.5%. The source material was blood. Every receptor here comes from a woman between 35 and 50 years old with Graves' ophthalmopathy.

This clonotype was counted a few times. The chain has TRBV20-1 and TRBJ2-1; D possibly matches TRBD1 or TRBD2 (5 bases each). The V gene lost 8 bases and the J gene lost 4 bases, with 18 bases spanning the gap. The CDR3 is made up of 14 amino acids. Germline CDR1 DFQATT, CDR2 SNEGSKA (reference sequence). The CDR3 bases are TGCAGTTCCTCTTCCCGGGACCGGTACAATGAGCAGTTCTTC. This gives the protein CSSSSRDRYNEQFF.

This clonotype has ten or more counts. The chain recombines TRBV3-1 with TRBJ2-1; 10 bases agree with TRBD2. J was trimmed by 5 bases and V by 6 bases; bases with no gene match: 4. This CDR3 is 14 amino acids long. The germline gives CDR1 LGHDT, CDR2 YNNKEL (reference sequence). The CDR3 loop is CASRDSGRNNEQFF. CDR3 in DNA: TGTGCCAGCAGAGATAGCGGGAGGAACAATGAGCAGTTCTTC.

On this clonotype: Being one base from a much bigger clone, this may be a read error. The J gene is TRBJ2-1, the V gene TRBV11-1; 9 bases are shared with TRBD1. Germline CDR1 SGHAT, CDR2 FQDESV (reference sequence). This CDR3 comprises 14 residues. DNA of the CDR3: TGTGCCAGCAGCTTCGGGACAGGGTGGAATGAGCGGTTCTTC. This translates into CASSFGTGWNERFF.

The V call is TRBV6-1, the J call TRBJ1-1; weak D call: TRBD1 (6 bases). CDR1 is MNHNS and CDR2 is SASEGT in the germline V gene. The CDR3 consists of 12 residues. V was trimmed by 6 bases and J by 9 bases, leaving 14 bases between them. Here the CDR3 DNA reads TGTGCCAGCAGCGACCCAGGGGACCAAGCTTTCTTT. As protein: CASSDPGDQAFF.

The genes are TRBV12-3 or TRBV12-4 and TRBJ2-5; 11 nucleotides agree with TRBD2. V dropped 5 bases and J dropped 3; count of bases not matched to a gene: 5. This CDR3 has 15 amino acids. The CDR3: CASSPTTSGEETQYF. DNA for the CDR3: TGTGCCAGCAGTCCCACGACTAGCGGGGAAGAGACCCAGTACTTC.

This clonotype was detected ten times or more. Here the CDR3 DNA reads TGTGCCAGCAGTACCGCCGGGACAGCGGCTCATCAGCCCCAGCATTTT. Translation gives CASSTAGTAAHQPQHF. J is TRBJ1-5 and V is TRBV28, with 7 nucleotides matching TRBD1. This CDR3 has 16 residues. The V gene's germline CDR1 is MDHEN and CDR2 SYDVKM. Trimming at V came to 5 bases and at J to 5 bases, leaving 12 bases not matched to a gene.

This clonotype was observed once. The chain is built from TRBV19 and TRBJ2-2, with unresolved D. With 7 bases removed from V and 1 base from J, the gap between germline ends came to 10 bases. This CDR3 has 14 residues. CDR1 and CDR2 (germline): LNHDA, SQIVND (reference sequence). The CDR3 DNA sequence: TGTGCCAGTACCCTTGGGTGGAACACCGGGGAGCTGTTTTTT. It encodes CASTLGWNTGELFF. The variable domain in full, with the rest retrieved from reference TRBV19 and TRBJ2-2, is DGGITQSPKYLFRKEGQNVTLSCEQNLNHDAMYWYRQDPGQGLRLIYYSQIVNDFQKGDIAEGYSVSREKKESFPLTVTSAQKNPTAFYLCASTLGWNTGELFFGEGSRLTVL.

This clonotype was observed a few times. V gene TRBV30 combines with J gene TRBJ2-1, with 7 bases aligning to TRBD2. CDR3 length: 15 residues. J gave up 6 bases and V 2 bases, and 10 bases lay outside the gene matches. Germline V gives CDR1 GTSNPN, CDR2 SVGIG (reference sequence). CDR3 in amino acids: CAWSLGGGPLNEQFF. The CDR3 bases are TGTGCCTGGAGTTTGGGGGGAGGGCCTCTCAATGAGCAGTTCTTC.

In its sample, this clonotype was seen many times. The genes are TRBV7-3 and TRBJ2-2; the match to TRBD2 covers 9 bases. The CDR3 extends over 14 amino acids. V lost 5 bases to trimming and J lost 8 bases; unmatched junction nucleotides: 6. Germline V gene lookup returns CDR1 SGHTA and CDR2 FQGTGA. In DNA, the CDR3 is TGTGCCAGCAGCCCCATAGCGGGGGAGGGGGAGCTGTTTTTT. Its protein is CASSPIAGEGELFF. Full variable domain (missing parts from reference TRBV7-3 and TRBJ2-2): GAGVSQTPSNKVTEKGKYVELRCDPISGHTALYWYRQSLGQGPEFLIYFQGTGAADDSGLPNDRFFAVRPEGSVSTLKIQRTERGDSAVYLCASSPIAGEGELFFGEGSRLTVL.

This clonotype was counted many times. The chain combines TRBV11-2 with TRBJ2-7, with a weak D call TRBD1 (5 bases). CDR3 length: 14 residues. Trimming shortened V by 1 base and J by 3 bases, and 10 bases separated the two germline ends. Germline V gives CDR1 SGHAT, CDR2 FQNNGV. The CDR3 DNA reads TGTGCCAGCAGCTTAGTTGACAGCTTCTACGAGCAGTACTTC. This encodes CASSLVDSFYEQYF.

This clonotype was detected ten times or more. V and J are TRBV5-1 and TRBJ2-3; D is perhaps TRBD1 or TRBD2 (5 bases each). Trimming shortened V by 5 bases and J by 0 bases, and 13 bases separated the two germline ends. This CDR3 spans 15 amino acids. Germline V lookup: CDR1 SGHRS, CDR2 YFSETQ. The CDR3 DNA is TGCGCCAGCAGAATATACTGGGACAGCACAGATACGCAGTATTTT. Protein: CASRIYWDSTDTQYF.

This clonotype was recorded a few times. J is TRBJ2-1 and V is TRBV19; 10 nucleotides agree with TRBD2. The CDR3 is 15 residues long. The ends lost 3 bases at V and 4 bases at J; junction bases unmatched: 3. Germline V gives CDR1 LNHDA, CDR2 SQIVND (reference sequence). CDR3 region: CASSMGSGGYNEQFF. CDR3 DNA sequence: TGTGCCAGTAGTATGGGTAGCGGGGGGTACAATGAGCAGTTCTTC.

The genes are TRBV6-1 and TRBJ2-5; 8 bases are a match to TRBD1. Trimming took 6 bases from V and 5 from J; bases not matched to a gene: 8. CDR3 size: 14 residues. CDR1 and CDR2 from the germline V gene are MNHNS and SASEGT. DNA for the CDR3: TGTGCCAGCAGGACCTGGACAGGGAGGGAGACCCAGTACTTC. It yields the protein CASRTWTGRETQYF.

The CDR3, as DNA: TGCGCCAGCAGCTTCGCGGGGAACACCGGGGAGCTGTTTTTT. Amino acids: CASSFAGNTGELFF. This chain links TRBV5-1 with TRBJ2-2, with D tentatively TRBD2 (5 bases). Per germline, CDR1 SGHRS and CDR2 YFSETQ. V was trimmed by 2 bases and J by 1 base, leaving 6 bases between them. The CDR3 consists of 14 residues.

The V call is TRBV6-1, the J call TRBJ1-4; 9 positions agree with TRBD1. Looked up from germline, CDR1 is MNHNS and CDR2 is SASEGT. The CDR3 length is 14 residues. V lost 6 bases, J lost 6 bases, and 5 bases stayed unmatched. The CDR3 DNA follows: TGTGCCAGCAGCGCCGGGACAGGGTATGAAAAACTGTTTTTT. Protein product: CASSAGTGYEKLFF.

The chain links TRBV2 to TRBJ1-6, with 7 bases that match TRBD1. Germline values: CDR1 SNHLY, CDR2 FYNNEI. This CDR3 is built from 15 residues. Trimming at V came to 5 bases and at J to 7 bases, leaving 8 bases not matched to a gene. CDR3 nucleotide sequence: TGTGCCAGCAGTCAGCAGGGGGGCTCGAATTCACCCCTCCACTTT. Translation: CASSQQGGSNSPLHF. The variable domain in full, completed from reference TRBV2 and TRBJ1-6, reads EPEVTQTPSHQVTQMGQEVILRCVPISNHLYFYWYRQILGQKVEFLVSFYNNEISEKSEIFDDQFSVERPDGSNFTLKIRSTKLEDSAMYFCASSQQGGSNSPLHFGNGTRLTVT.

There are many counts of this clonotype. The V and J genes are TRBV28 and TRBJ2-1, with TRBD2 matching 13 bases. The CDR3 totals 17 residues. Germline V gene sequence: CDR1 MDHEN, CDR2 SYDVKM. Germline trimming cut 6 bases from V and 7 bases from J; bases unmatched to any gene: 12. The CDR3 DNA reads TGTGCCAGCAGCCAAGACAGACTAGCGGGGGGTTTAAATGAGCAGTTCTTC. Translation gives CASSQDRLAGGLNEQFF.

This clonotype was recorded many times. The rearrangement joins TRBV2 to TRBJ2-7; 8 bases agree with TRBD1. V was pared by 3 bases and J by 4 bases, with 5 bases of the junction left unmatched. In germline, CDR1 is SNHLY, CDR2 FYNNEI. This CDR3 spans 14 amino acids. CDR3 bases: TGTGCCAGCAGTGACCAGGGGGCTGGGTACGAGCAGTACTTC. This codes for CASSDQGAGYEQYF.

This clonotype was picked up many times. This chain connects TRBV12-3 or TRBV12-4 to TRBJ2-3; TRBD2 agrees at 8 bases. The length of the CDR3 is 16 residues. Germline trimming cut 3 bases from V and 5 bases from J; bases unmatched to any gene: 10. CDR3 nucleotide sequence: TGTGCCAGCAGTTTCCAAGCGGGGGTGCGGGGAGATACGCAGTATTTT. Its protein product is CASSFQAGVRGDTQYF.

This clonotype was seen many times. The genes are TRBV7-2 and TRBJ2-7; 13 bases map to TRBD2. The germline CDR1 and CDR2 sequences are SGHTA and FQGNSA. This CDR3 region has 16 residues. J was trimmed by 4 bases and V by 4 bases; bases with no gene match: 7. The CDR3: CASSSNGGLAGYEQYF. The CDR3 DNA reads TGTGCCAGCAGCTCTAATGGGGGACTAGCGGGGTACGAGCAGTACTTC.

At least ten counts were recorded for this clonotype. V and J are TRBV20-1 and TRBJ1-1, with 7 bases matching TRBD1. The CDR3 runs 11 residues. V shed 2 bases and J 11 bases; nucleotides not matched to a gene: 5. In germline, CDR1 is DFQATT, CDR2 SNEGSKA (reference sequence). CDR3 in DNA: TGCAGTGCTAGAATGCAGGGGGGTGCTTTCTTT. This gives the protein CSARMQGGAFF.

This clonotype appeared a few times. The rearrangement joins TRBV25-1 to TRBJ1-5; D might be TRBD1 (5 bases). Germline CDR1 MGHDK, CDR2 SYGVNS. This CDR3 has 16 residues. Trimming left V 4 bases short and J 3 bases short, with 16 bases between. CDR3 protein: CASSGHRDGNNQPQHF. Here the CDR3 DNA reads TGTGCCAGCAGTGGACACCGGGACGGTAACAATCAGCCCCAGCATTTT.

J is TRBJ2-5 and V is TRBV9, with 8 bases identical to TRBD2. The CDR3 has 14 residues. Trimming took 2 bases from V and 5 from J; bases not matched to a gene: 5. Germline-derived CDR1 and CDR2 are SGDLS and YYNGEE. The CDR3 is CASSVGTSWETQYF. The CDR3 DNA is TGTGCCAGCAGCGTCGGGACTAGTTGGGAGACCCAGTACTTC.

The chain carries TRBV6-1 and TRBJ1-5; 10 bases agree with TRBD1. Germline CDR1 reads MNHNS; CDR2 reads SASEGT. The CDR3 is 15 amino acids. Trimming removed 6 bases from V and 7 bases from J; junction bases left unmatched: 9. The DNA for the CDR3 is TGTGCCAGCAGAAGCTCGGGGACAGGGGAACAGCCCCAGCATTTT. It is translated as CASRSSGTGEQPQHF.